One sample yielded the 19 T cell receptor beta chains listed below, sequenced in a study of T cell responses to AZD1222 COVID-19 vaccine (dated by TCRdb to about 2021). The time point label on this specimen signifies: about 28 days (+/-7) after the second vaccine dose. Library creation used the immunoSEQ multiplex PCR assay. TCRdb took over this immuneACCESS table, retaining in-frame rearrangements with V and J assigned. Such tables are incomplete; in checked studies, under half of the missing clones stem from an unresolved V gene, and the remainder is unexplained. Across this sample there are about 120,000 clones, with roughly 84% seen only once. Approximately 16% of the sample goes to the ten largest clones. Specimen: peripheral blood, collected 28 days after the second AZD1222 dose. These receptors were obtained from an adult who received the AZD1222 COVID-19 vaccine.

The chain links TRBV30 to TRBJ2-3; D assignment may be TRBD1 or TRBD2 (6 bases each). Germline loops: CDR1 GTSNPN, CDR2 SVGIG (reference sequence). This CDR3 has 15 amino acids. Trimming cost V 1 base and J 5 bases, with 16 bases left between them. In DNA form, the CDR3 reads TGTGCCTGGAGTGATCCAGGGGACTCCCGAGATACGCAGTATTTT. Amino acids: CAWSDPGDSRDTQYF.

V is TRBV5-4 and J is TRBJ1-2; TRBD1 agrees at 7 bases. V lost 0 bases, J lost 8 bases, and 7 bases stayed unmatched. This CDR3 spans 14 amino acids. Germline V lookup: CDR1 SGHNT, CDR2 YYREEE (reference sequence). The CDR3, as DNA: TGTGCCAGCAGCTTGGGAAGGACAGGATGGGGCTACACCTTC. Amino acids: CASSLGRTGWGYTF.

The DNA of the CDR3 is TGCAGTGCTAGTACTGACCGGGGAAGTCGCAATCAGCCCCAGCATTTT. Translating gives CSASTDRGSRNQPQHF. The rearrangement joins TRBV20-1 to TRBJ1-5; D remains unclear. The germline gives CDR1 DFQATT, CDR2 SNEGSKA (reference sequence). V was shortened by 3 bases and J by 2 bases, with 17 bases between the two germline ends. CDR3 length: 16 residues.

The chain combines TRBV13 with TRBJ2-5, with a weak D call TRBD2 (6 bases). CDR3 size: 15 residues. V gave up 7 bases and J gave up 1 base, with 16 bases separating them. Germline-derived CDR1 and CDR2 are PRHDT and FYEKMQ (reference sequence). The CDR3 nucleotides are TGTGCCAGCACCGCCGCCCGGGAGAGCCAAGAGACCCAGTACTTC. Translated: CASTAARESQETQYF.

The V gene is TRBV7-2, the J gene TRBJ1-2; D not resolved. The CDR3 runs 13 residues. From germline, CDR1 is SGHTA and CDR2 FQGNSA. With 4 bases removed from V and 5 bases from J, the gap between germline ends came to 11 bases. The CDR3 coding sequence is TGTGCCAGCAGCTCAGCCAAGCAGTATGGCTACACCTTC. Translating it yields CASSSAKQYGYTF.

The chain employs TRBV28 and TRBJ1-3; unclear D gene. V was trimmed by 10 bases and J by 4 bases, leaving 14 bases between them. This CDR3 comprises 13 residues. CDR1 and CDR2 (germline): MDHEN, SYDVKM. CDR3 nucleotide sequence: TGTGCCACGACTCCGGGGTGGGGAAACACCATATATTTT. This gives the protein CATTPGWGNTIYF.

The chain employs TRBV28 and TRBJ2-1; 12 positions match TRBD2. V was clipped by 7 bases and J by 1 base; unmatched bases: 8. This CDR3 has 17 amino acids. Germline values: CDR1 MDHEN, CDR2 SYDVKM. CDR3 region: CASTDRTSGISYNEQFF. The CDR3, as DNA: TGTGCCAGCACCGATAGGACTAGCGGGATTTCCTACAATGAGCAGTTCTTC. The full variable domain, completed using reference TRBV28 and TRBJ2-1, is DVKVTQSSRYLVKRTGEKVFLECVQDMDHENMFWYRQDPGLGLRLIYFSYDVKMKEKGDIPEGYSVSREKKERFSLILESASTNQTSMYLCASTDRTSGISYNEQFFGPGTRLTVL.

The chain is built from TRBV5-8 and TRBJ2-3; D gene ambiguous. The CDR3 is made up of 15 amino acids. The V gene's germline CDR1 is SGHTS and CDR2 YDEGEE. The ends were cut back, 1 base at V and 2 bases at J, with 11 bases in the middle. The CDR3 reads CASSLRRWATDTQYF. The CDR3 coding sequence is TGTGCCAGCAGCTTGAGGCGGTGGGCCACAGATACGCAGTATTTT.

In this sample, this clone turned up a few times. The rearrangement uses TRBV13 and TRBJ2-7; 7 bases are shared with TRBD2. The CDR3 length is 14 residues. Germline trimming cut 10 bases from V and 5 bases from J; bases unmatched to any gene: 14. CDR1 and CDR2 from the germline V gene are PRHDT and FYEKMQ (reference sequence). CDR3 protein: CATRRWGGSHEQYF. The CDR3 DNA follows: TGTGCCACCCGACGTTGGGGGGGGTCCCACGAGCAGTACTTC.

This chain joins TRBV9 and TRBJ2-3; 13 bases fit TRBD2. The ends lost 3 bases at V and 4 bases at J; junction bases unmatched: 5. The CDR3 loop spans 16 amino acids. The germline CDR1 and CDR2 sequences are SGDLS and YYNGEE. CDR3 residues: CASSGGTSGMADTQYF. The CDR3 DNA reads TGTGCCAGCAGCGGCGGGACTAGCGGGATGGCAGATACGCAGTATTTT.

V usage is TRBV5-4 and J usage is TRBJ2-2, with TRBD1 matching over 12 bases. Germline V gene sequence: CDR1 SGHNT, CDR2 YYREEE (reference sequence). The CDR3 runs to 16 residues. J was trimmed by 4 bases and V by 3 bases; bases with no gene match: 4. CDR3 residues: CASSSGDRGRTGELFF. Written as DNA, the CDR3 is TGTGCCAGCAGCTCCGGGGACAGGGGGCGCACCGGGGAGCTGTTTTTT.

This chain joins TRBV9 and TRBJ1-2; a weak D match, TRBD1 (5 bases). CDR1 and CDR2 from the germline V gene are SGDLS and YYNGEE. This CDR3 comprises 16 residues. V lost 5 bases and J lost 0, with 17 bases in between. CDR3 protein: CASRSGWSGANYGYTF. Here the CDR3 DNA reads TGTGCCAGCAGGTCAGGGTGGAGCGGGGCTAACTATGGCTACACCTTC.

CDR3 coding DNA: TGTGCCAGCAGCTTAAGGGGGGCGGAGGGCTACACCTTC. Its protein is CASSLRGAEGYTF. The chain carries TRBV7-3 and TRBJ1-2; a possible D gene is TRBD1 (6 bases). Germline loops: CDR1 SGHTA, CDR2 FQGTGA. V was trimmed by 1 base and J by 8 bases, leaving 11 bases between them. The CDR3 is 13 amino acids.

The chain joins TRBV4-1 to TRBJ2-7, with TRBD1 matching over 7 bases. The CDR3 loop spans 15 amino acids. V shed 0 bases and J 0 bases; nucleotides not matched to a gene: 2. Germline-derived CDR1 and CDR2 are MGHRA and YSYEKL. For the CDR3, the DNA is TGCGCCAGCAGCCAAGATCGACAGGGCTCCTACGAGCAGTACTTC. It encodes CASSQDRQGSYEQYF.

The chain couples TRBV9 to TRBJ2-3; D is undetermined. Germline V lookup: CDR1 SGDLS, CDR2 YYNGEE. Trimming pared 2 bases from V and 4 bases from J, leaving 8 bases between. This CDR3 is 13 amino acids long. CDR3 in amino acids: CASSVLGADTQYF. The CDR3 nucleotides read TGTGCCAGCAGCGTCCTCGGAGCAGATACGCAGTATTTT. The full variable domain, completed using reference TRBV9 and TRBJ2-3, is DSGVTQTPKHLITATGQRVTLRCSPRSGDLSVYWYQQSLDQGLQFLIQYYNGEERAKGNILERFSAQQFPDLHSELNLSSLELGDSALYFCASSVLGADTQYFGPGTRLTVL.

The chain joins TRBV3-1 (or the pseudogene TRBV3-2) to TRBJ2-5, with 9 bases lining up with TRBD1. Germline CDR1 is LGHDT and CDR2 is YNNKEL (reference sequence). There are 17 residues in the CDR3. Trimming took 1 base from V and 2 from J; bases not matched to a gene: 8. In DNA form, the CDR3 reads TGTGCCAGCAGCCAAGGGGGGACAGGGAACCCGCAAGAGACCCAGTACTTC. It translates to CASSQGGTGNPQETQYF.

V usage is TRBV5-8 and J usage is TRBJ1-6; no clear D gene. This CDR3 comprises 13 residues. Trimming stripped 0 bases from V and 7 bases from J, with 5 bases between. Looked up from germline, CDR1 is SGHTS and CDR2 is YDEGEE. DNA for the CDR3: TGTGCCAGCAGCTTGGTCTTGAATTCACCCCTCCACTTT. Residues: CASSLVLNSPLHF.

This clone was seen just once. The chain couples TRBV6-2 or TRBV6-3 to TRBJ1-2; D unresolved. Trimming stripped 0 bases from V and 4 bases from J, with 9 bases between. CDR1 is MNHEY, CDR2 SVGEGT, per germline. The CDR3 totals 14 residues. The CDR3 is CASSYSQTSYGYTF. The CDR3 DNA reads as TGTGCCAGCAGTTACTCGCAGACATCCTATGGCTACACCTTC.

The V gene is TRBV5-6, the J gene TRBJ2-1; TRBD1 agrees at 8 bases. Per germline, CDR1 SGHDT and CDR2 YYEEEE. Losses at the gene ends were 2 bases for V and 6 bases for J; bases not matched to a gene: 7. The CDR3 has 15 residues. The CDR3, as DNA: TGTGCCAGCAGCTTTAGGCAGGGGGCGGGCAATGAGCAGTTCTTC. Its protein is CASSFRQGAGNEQFF.